The present T cell receptor (beta chain) was sequenced within a study of T cells in Graves' hyperthyroidism and ophthalmopathy. Broader study findings: The majority of expanded thyroid clonotypes above 0.001 also appeared in blood.

Trimming removed 2 bases at V and 3 bases at J, with 8 bases between. Germline CDR1 reads SGHVS; CDR2 reads FNYEAQ. The CDR3 runs 14 residues. RNA transcripts served as the template for amplifying TCR beta CDR3 regions. HTBI primers were used for first-round RT-PCR of the TCR CDR3. TCRdb re-called the multiplex PCR reads through MiXCR, storing one row per CDR3 protein. The table includes hundreds of thousands of distinct CDR3 sequences, 13% to 15% detected once. The table lists this clonotype with a few counts. Its target is not known. The sequence was collected from a woman in her forties or fifties with Graves' ophthalmopathy. The chain couples TRBV7-6 to TRBJ1-3, with unresolved D. The material sequenced was blood. The CDR3 here is CASSLMSGGNTIYF. The CDR3 DNA is TGTGCCAGCAGCTTAATGTCAGGTGGAAACACCATATATTTT.